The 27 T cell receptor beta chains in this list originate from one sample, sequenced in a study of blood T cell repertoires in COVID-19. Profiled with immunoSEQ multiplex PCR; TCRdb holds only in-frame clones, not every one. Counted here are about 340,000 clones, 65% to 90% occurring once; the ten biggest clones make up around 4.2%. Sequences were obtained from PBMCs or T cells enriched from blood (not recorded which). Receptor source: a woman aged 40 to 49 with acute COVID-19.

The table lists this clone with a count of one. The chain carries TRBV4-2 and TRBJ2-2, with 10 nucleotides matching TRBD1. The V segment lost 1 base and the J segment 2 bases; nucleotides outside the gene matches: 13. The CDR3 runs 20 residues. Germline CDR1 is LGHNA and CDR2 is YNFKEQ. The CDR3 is CASSQVQRSGTGANTGELFF. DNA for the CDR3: TGTGCCAGCAGCCAAGTTCAAAGATCCGGGACAGGGGCCAACACCGGGGAGCTGTTTTTT.

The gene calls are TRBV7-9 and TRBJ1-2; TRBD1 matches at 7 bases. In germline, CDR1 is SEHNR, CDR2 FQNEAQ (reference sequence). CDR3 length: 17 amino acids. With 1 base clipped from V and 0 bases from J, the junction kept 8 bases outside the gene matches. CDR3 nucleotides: TGTGCCAGCAGCTTAGGCCTAGGGACAGCGACTAACTATGGCTACACCTTC. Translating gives CASSLGLGTATNYGYTF.

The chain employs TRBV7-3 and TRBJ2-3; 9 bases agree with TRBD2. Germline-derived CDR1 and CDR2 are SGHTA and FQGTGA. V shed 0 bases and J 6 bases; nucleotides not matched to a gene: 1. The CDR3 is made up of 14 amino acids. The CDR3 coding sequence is TGTGCCAGCAGCTTAACCGCGGGAGGGGATACGCAGTATTTT. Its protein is CASSLTAGGDTQYF.

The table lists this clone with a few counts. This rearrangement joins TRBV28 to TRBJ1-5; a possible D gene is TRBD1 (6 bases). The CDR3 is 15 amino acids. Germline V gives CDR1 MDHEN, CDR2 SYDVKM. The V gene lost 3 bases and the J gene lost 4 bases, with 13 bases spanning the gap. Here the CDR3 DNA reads TGTGCCAGCAGTTTCAGGGGACGGTTTAATCAGCCCCAGCATTTT. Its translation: CASSFRGRFNQPQHF. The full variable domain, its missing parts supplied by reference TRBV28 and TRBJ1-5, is DVKVTQSSRYLVKRTGEKVFLECVQDMDHENMFWYRQDPGLGLRLIYFSYDVKMKEKGDIPEGYSVSREKKERFSLILESASTNQTSMYLCASSFRGRFNQPQHFGDGTRLSIL.

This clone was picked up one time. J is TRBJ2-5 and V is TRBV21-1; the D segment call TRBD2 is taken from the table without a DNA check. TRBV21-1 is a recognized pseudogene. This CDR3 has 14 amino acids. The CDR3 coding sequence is TGTGCCAGCAATTCTCCGGGTTATTGGGAGACCCAGTACTTC. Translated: CASNSPGYWETQYF.

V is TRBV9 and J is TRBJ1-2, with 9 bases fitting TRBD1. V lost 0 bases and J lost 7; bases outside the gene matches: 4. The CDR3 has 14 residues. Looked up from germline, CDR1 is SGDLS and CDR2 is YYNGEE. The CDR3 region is CASSVEDRGSGYTF. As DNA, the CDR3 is TGTGCCAGCAGCGTAGAGGACAGGGGTTCTGGCTACACCTTC.

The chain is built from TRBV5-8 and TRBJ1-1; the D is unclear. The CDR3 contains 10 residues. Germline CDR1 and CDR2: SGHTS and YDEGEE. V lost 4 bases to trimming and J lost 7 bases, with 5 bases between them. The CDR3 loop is CASSRFEAFF. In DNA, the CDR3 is TGTGCCAGCAGCCGGTTTGAAGCTTTCTTT.

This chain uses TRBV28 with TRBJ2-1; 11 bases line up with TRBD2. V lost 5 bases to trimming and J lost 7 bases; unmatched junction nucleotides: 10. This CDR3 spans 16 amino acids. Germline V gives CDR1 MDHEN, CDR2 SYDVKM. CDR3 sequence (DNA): TGTGCCAGCAGTCCCTTGCCAACTAGCGGGAGAAATGAGCAGTTCTTC. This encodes CASSPLPTSGRNEQFF.

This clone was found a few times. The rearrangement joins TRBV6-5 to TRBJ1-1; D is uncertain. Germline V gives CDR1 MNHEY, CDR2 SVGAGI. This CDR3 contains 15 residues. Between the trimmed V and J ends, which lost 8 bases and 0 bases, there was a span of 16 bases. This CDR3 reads CASLAEPLLNTEAFF. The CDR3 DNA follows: TGTGCCAGCCTAGCGGAGCCCTTATTGAACACTGAAGCTTTCTTT.

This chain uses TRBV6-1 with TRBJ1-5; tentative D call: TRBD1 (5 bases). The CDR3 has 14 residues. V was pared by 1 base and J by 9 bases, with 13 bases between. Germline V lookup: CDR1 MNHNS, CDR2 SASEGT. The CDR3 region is CASSEVGRVGPQHF. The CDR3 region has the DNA TGTGCCAGCAGTGAAGTGGGCAGGGTAGGGCCCCAGCATTTT.

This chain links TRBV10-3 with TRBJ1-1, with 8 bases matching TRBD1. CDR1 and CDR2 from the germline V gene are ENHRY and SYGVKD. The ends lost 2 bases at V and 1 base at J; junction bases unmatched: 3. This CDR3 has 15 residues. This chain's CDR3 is CAISEAGQGNTEAFF. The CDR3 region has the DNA TGTGCCATCAGTGAGGCAGGACAGGGGAACACTGAAGCTTTCTTT.

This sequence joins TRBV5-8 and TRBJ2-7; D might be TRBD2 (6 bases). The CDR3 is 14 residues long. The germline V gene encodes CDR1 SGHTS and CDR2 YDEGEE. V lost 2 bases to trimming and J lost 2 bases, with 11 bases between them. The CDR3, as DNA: TGTGCCAGCAGCTTTGGACTAAACGCCTACGAGCAGTACTTC. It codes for CASSFGLNAYEQYF. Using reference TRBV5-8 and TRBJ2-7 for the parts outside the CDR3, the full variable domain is EAGVTQSPTHLIKTRGQQATLRCSPISGHTSVYWYQQALGLGLQFLLWYDEGEERNRGNFPPRFSGRQFPNYSSELNVNALELEDSALYLCASSFGLNAYEQYFGPGTRLTVT.

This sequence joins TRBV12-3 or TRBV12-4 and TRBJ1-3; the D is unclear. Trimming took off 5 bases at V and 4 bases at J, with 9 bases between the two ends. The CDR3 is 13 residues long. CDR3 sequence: CASSPLRGNTIYF. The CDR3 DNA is TGTGCCAGCAGTCCCTTGCGGGGAAACACCATATATTTT.

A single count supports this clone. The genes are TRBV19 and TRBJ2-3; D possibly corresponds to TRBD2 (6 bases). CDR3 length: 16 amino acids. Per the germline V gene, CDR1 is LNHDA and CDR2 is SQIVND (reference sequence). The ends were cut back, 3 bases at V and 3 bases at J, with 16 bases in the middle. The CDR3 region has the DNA TGTGCCAGTAGTATCCGGGACTCAATAAGGACAGATACGCAGTATTTT. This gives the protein CASSIRDSIRTDTQYF. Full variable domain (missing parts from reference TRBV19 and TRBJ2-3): DGGITQSPKYLFRKEGQNVTLSCEQNLNHDAMYWYRQDPGQGLRLIYYSQIVNDFQKGDIAEGYSVSREKKESFPLTVTSAQKNPTAFYLCASSIRDSIRTDTQYFGPGTRLTVL.

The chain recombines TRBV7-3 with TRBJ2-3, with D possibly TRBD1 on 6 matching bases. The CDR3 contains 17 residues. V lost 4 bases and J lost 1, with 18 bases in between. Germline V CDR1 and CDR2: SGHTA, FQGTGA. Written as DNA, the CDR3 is TGTGCCAGCAGCTCCCTTACCTCGACAGGAGGCACAGATACGCAGTATTTT. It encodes CASSSLTSTGGTDTQYF. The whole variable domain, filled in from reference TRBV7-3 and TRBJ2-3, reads GAGVSQTPSNKVTEKGKYVELRCDPISGHTALYWYRQSLGQGPEFLIYFQGTGAADDSGLPNDRFFAVRPEGSVSTLKIQRTERGDSAVYLCASSSLTSTGGTDTQYFGPGTRLTVL.

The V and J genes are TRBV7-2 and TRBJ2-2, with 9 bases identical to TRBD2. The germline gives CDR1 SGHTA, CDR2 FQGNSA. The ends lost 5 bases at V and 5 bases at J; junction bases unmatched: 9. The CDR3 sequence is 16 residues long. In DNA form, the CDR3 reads TGTGCCAGCAGCCCTATCGCGGGGGGGAGGACCGGGGAGCTGTTTTTT. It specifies CASSPIAGGRTGELFF. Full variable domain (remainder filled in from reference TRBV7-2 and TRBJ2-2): GAGVSQSPSNKVTEKGKDVELRCDPISGHTALYWYRQSLGQGLEFLIYFQGNSAPDKSGLPSDRFSAERTGGSVSTLTIQRTQQEDSAVYLCASSPIAGGRTGELFFGEGSRLTVL.

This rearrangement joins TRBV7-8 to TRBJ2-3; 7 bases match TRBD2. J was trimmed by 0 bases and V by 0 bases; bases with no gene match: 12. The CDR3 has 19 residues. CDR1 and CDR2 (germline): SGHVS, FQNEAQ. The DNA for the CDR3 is TGTGCCAGCAGCTTAGCCAGGATGAGGGAGGGCCCTAGCACAGATACGCAGTATTTT. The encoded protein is CASSLARMREGPSTDTQYF.

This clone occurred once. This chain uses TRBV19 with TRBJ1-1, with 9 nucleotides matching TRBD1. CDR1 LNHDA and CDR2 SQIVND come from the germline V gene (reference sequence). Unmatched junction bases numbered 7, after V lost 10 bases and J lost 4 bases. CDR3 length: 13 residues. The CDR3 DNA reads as TGTGCCACTACAGTGACAGGGGGCACTGAAGCTTTCTTT. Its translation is CATTVTGGTEAFF.

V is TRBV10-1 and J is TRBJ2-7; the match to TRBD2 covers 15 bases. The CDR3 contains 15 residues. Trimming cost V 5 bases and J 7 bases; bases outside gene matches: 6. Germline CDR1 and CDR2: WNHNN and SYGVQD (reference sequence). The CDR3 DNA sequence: TGCGCCAGCAGTCGGACTAGCGGGGGGGGTGAAGAGCAGTACTTC. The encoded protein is CASSRTSGGGEEQYF.

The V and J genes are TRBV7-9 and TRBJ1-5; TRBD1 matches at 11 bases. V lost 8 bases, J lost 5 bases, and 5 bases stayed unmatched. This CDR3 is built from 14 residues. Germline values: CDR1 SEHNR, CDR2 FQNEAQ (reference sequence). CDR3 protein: CASCLGQGDQPQHF. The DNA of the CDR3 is TGTGCCAGCTGCCTGGGACAGGGGGATCAGCCCCAGCATTTT.

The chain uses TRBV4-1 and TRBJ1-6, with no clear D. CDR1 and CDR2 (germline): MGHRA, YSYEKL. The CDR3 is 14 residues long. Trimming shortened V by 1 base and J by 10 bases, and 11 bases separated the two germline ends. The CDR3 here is CASSQGAAGSPLHF. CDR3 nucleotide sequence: TGCGCCAGCAGCCAAGGTGCGGCTGGGTCACCCCTCCACTTT.

The CDR3 loop reads CASRLQEGVYGYTF. CDR3 nucleotides: TGCGCCAGCAGACTACAGGAGGGAGTCTATGGCTACACCTTC. This chain links TRBV5-1 with TRBJ1-2, with D possibly matching TRBD1 (5 bases). Trimming pared 5 bases from V and 4 bases from J, leaving 15 bases between. CDR3 size: 14 residues. CDR1 and CDR2 (germline): SGHRS, YFSETQ.

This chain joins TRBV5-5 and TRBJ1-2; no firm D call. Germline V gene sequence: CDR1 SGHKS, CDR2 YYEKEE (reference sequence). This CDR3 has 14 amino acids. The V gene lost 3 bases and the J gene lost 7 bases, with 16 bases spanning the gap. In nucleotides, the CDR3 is TGTGCCAGCAGCTCCCTTGCCGCGGTTGGTGGCTACACCTTC. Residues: CASSSLAAVGGYTF.

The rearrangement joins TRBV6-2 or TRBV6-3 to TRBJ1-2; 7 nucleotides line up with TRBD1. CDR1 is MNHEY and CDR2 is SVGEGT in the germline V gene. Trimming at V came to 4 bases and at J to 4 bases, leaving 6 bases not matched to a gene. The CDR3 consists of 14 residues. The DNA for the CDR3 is TGTGCCAGCAGTTTACAGGGGCGCGGCTATGGCTACACCTTC. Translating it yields CASSLQGRGYGYTF.

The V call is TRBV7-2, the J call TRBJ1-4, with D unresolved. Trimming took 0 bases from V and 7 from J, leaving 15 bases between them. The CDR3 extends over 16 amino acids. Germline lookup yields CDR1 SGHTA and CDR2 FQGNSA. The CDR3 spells CASSLASVQKSEKLFF. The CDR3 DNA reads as TGTGCCAGCAGCTTAGCCTCGGTACAGAAAAGTGAAAAACTGTTTTTT.

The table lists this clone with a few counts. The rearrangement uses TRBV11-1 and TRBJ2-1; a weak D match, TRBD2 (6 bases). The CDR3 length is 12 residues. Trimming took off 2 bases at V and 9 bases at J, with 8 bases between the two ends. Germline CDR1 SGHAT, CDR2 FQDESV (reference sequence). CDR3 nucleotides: TGTGCCAGCAGCTTACGGGGGAGTGAGCAGTTCTTC. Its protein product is CASSLRGSEQFF.

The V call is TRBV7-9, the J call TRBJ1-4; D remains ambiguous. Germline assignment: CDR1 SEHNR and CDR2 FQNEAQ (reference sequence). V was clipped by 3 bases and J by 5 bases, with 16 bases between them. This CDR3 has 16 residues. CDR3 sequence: CASSFLRVLQNEKLFF. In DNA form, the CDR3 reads TGTGCCAGCAGCTTTCTACGGGTCTTACAAAATGAAAAACTGTTTTTT.